This T cell receptor (beta chain) was observed in a study of OX40 agonist ivuxolimab in advanced cancers. This table comes from immunoSEQ multiplex PCR, and its TCRdb copy is limited to in-frame clones, with some not included. The table records approximately 76,000 clones, more than 90% of them present only once. The CDR3 totals 15 residues. CDR1 and CDR2 (germline): MGHRA, YSYEKL. V lost 5 bases, J lost 4 bases, and 17 bases lay in between. This material consisted of CD4+ or CD8+ T cells sorted from blood, taken in a trial of the OX40 agonist ivuxolimab. V gene TRBV4-1 combines with J gene TRBJ1-1; a possible D gene is TRBD1 (5 bases). This TCR derives from an adult with an advanced solid tumor such as melanoma, head and neck, liver or kidney cancer. CDR3 in DNA: TGCGCCAGCAGCTTAGGTCACGGGGGAGGCACTGAAGCTTTCTTT. This sequence encodes CASSLGHGGGTEAFF.